The next 18 T cell receptor beta chains were all read from a single sample in a study of cytomegalovirus exposure and HLA in healthy donors. Here immunoSEQ multiplex PCR was the method, and the copy in TCRdb shows in-frame clones only, minus some. The sample carries around 300,000 clones, 80% to 90% recorded once. Sequencing was performed on PBMCs. The receptor set was obtained from a woman under 30 in good health and CMV-seronegative.

This clone was picked up one time. The rearrangement joins TRBV7-9 to TRBJ1-3; possible D gene TRBD1, 5 bases. Looked up from germline, CDR1 is SEHNR and CDR2 is FQNEAQ (reference sequence). Between the trimmed V and J ends, which lost 1 base and 7 bases, there was a span of 11 bases. The CDR3 is 14 amino acids. The CDR3 loop is CASSLVGQGNTIYF. As DNA, the CDR3 is TGTGCCAGCAGCTTAGTAGGCCAGGGTAACACCATATATTTT.

This clone has a handful of counts. This chain uses TRBV6-1 with TRBJ1-2; a weak D match, TRBD1 (6 bases). CDR1 is MNHNS and CDR2 is SASEGT in the germline V gene. V was pared by 5 bases and J by 8 bases, with 12 bases between. The CDR3 has 12 amino acids. In DNA, the CDR3 is TGTGCCAGCAGTTCCCCAGGGGTGGGCTACACCTTC. This encodes CASSSPGVGYTF.

The chain uses TRBV19 and TRBJ1-5; D is possibly TRBD1 (6 bases). Trimming pared 3 bases from V and 6 bases from J, leaving 9 bases between. CDR1 and CDR2 (germline): LNHDA, SQIVND (reference sequence). The CDR3 extends over 13 amino acids. The CDR3 DNA follows: TGTGCCAGTAGTATCCAGGGGTCTCAGCCCCAGCATTTT. Its translation is CASSIQGSQPQHF.

The V gene is TRBV7-8, the J gene TRBJ2-7; tentatively, D is TRBD2 (7 bases). The CDR3 is 16 amino acids. Germline CDR1 reads SGHVS; CDR2 reads FQNEAQ. V was shortened by 5 bases and J by 2 bases, with 19 bases between the two germline ends. The CDR3 coding sequence is TGTGCCAGCAGCCCCAGTGGGGGGGCCACGACCTACGAGCAGTACTTC. Its protein product is CASSPSGGATTYEQYF.

The chain carries TRBV11-2 and TRBJ2-7; tentatively, D is TRBD2 (5 bases). The V and J ends lost 5 bases and 1 base respectively, with 15 bases between them. CDR3 length equals 15 residues. Germline V gives CDR1 SGHAT, CDR2 FQNNGV. The CDR3 DNA follows: TGTGCCAGCAGCATGTCCGACGGGATATCCTACGAGCAGTACTTC. It translates to CASSMSDGISYEQYF.

The chain is built from TRBV30 and TRBJ1-3; D gene ambiguous. Trimming cost V 1 base and J 0 bases, with 7 bases left between them. The CDR3 contains 14 residues. The germline gives CDR1 GTSNPN, CDR2 SVGIG (reference sequence). The CDR3 nucleotides are TGTGCCTGGAGTGCTCTCTACTCTGGAAACACCATATATTTT. Amino acid sequence: CAWSALYSGNTIYF.

The J gene is TRBJ2-3, the V gene TRBV5-1; no clear D gene. Germline V gene sequence: CDR1 SGHRS, CDR2 YFSETQ. This CDR3 spans 15 amino acids. V was cut by 3 bases and J by 2 bases, with 13 bases left in between. CDR3 residues: CASSSGPLPTDTQYF. DNA of the CDR3: TGCGCCAGCAGCTCTGGCCCCCTCCCCACAGATACGCAGTATTTT.

This chain joins TRBV27 and TRBJ1-1; maybe TRBD1 (5 bases). CDR3 length equals 14 residues. V dropped 5 bases and J dropped 3 bases, with 13 bases sitting between them. The germline V gene has CDR1 MNHEY and CDR2 SMNVEV (reference sequence). The CDR3 is CASSPSREYTEAFF. The CDR3 DNA sequence: TGTGCCAGCAGTCCCTCCAGGGAATACACTGAAGCTTTCTTT.

There are a few counts of this clone. The gene calls are TRBV30 and TRBJ1-2; a weak D match, TRBD1 (6 bases). V was pared by 5 bases and J by 4 bases, with 14 bases between. The germline gives CDR1 GTSNPN, CDR2 SVGIG (reference sequence). This CDR3 is 13 amino acids long. CDR3 loop: CAWGGGLRYGYTF. Written as DNA, the CDR3 is TGTGCCTGGGGCGGGGGGCTTCGCTATGGCTACACCTTC. The full variable domain, its missing parts supplied by reference TRBV30 and TRBJ1-2, is SQTIHQWPATLVQPVGSPLSLECTVEGTSNPNLYWYRQAAGRGLQLLFYSVGIGQISSEVPQNLSASRPQDRQFILSSKKLLLSDSGFYLCAWGGGLRYGYTFGSGTRLTVV.

This clone was observed a single time. The chain links TRBV30 to TRBJ2-1; D might be TRBD1 (6 bases). The V gene's germline CDR1 is GTSNPN and CDR2 SVGIG (reference sequence). The CDR3 runs 14 residues. V lost 2 bases, J lost 3 bases, and 11 bases lay in between. The CDR3 loop is CAWSSDSDYNEQFF. CDR3 coding DNA: TGTGCCTGGAGTTCGGACAGCGACTACAATGAGCAGTTCTTC.

This clone was seen once. The rearrangement links TRBV4-3 to TRBJ2-3; 7 bases match TRBD2. Losses at the gene ends were 1 base for V and 0 bases for J; bases not matched to a gene: 7. CDR3 length: 17 amino acids. Germline V gives CDR1 LGHNA, CDR2 YSLEER. The CDR3 protein is CASSQVWEGGSTDTQYF. As DNA, the CDR3 is TGCGCCAGCAGCCAAGTATGGGAGGGTGGGAGCACAGATACGCAGTATTTT.

There are a few counts of this clone. The J gene is TRBJ2-7, the V gene TRBV7-9, with D tentatively TRBD2 (6 bases). Trimming cost V 3 bases and J 3 bases, with 9 bases left between them. The germline gives CDR1 SEHNR, CDR2 FQNEAQ (reference sequence). CDR3 length equals 13 residues. This CDR3 is CASSFSGGYEQYF. CDR3 in DNA: TGTGCCAGCAGCTTTTCCGGGGGCTACGAGCAGTACTTC.

The chain links TRBV7-8 to TRBJ2-7; TRBD2 matches at 7 bases. The J segment lost 6 bases and the V segment lost 7 bases, leaving 12 bases of the junction unmatched. This CDR3 is built from 14 residues. Germline CDR1 is SGHVS and CDR2 is FQNEAQ. This chain's CDR3 is CASTWAGVGREQYF. The CDR3, as DNA: TGTGCCAGCACTTGGGCGGGGGTCGGTCGCGAGCAGTACTTC.

The V gene is TRBV5-4, the J gene TRBJ2-7; 8 nucleotides match TRBD2. CDR3 length: 14 residues. Germline CDR1 reads SGHNT; CDR2 reads YYREEE (reference sequence). V was clipped by 4 bases and J by 3 bases; unmatched bases: 6. Here the CDR3 reads CASSPSSGGYEQYF. For the CDR3, the DNA is TGTGCCAGCAGCCCGTCCAGCGGGGGCTACGAGCAGTACTTC.

The chain employs TRBV19 and TRBJ1-1; unclear D gene. Trimming shortened V by 7 bases and J by 2 bases, and 8 bases separated the two germline ends. The CDR3 totals 12 residues. The germline gives CDR1 LNHDA, CDR2 SQIVND (reference sequence). The CDR3 DNA sequence: TGTGCCAGTACGCGGGGTAACACTGAAGCTTTCTTT. Its translation is CASTRGNTEAFF.

The chain combines TRBV5-5 with TRBJ1-2; 7 bases are shared with TRBD1. The V gene end was trimmed by 4 bases and the J gene end by 3 bases; junction bases not matched to a gene: 9. Germline lookup yields CDR1 SGHKS and CDR2 YYEKEE (reference sequence). The length of the CDR3 is 15 residues. The DNA for the CDR3 is TGTGCCAGCAGCGACAGGGTAGTCGCGGACTATGGCTACACCTTC. Protein sequence: CASSDRVVADYGYTF.

This clone showed up just once. The V call is TRBV4-1, the J call TRBJ2-1, with D perhaps TRBD2 (5 bases). The CDR3 loop spans 15 amino acids. V was pared by 3 bases and J by 7 bases, with 16 bases between. Germline-derived CDR1 and CDR2 are MGHRA and YSYEKL. The CDR3 spells CASSHRPLPGNEQFF. The DNA of the CDR3 is TGCGCCAGCAGCCACCGTCCTCTTCCGGGGAATGAGCAGTTCTTC.

V gene TRBV27 combines with J gene TRBJ2-5, with D hard to call. Deletions cut 3 bases from V and 7 bases from J, with 9 bases between. This CDR3 is 12 amino acids long. Per germline, CDR1 MNHEY and CDR2 SMNVEV (reference sequence). CDR3 DNA sequence: TGTGCCAGCAGTTTTCCCGGCGGGACCCAGTACTTC. This codes for CASSFPGGTQYF.